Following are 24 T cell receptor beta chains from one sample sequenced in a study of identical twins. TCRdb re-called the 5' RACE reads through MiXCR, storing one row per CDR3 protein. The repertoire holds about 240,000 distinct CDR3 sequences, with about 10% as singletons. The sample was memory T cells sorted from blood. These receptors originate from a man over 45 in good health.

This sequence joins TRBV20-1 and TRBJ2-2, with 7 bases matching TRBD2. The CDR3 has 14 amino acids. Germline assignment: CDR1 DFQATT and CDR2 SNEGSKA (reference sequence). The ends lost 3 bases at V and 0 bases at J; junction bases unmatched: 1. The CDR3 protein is CSARLAANTGELFF. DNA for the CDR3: TGCAGTGCTAGGCTAGCGGCGAACACCGGGGAGCTGTTTTTT.

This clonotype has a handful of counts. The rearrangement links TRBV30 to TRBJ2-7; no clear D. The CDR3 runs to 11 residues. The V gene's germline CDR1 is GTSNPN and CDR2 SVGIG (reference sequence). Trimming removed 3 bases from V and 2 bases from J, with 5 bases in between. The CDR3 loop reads CAWSAAYEQYF. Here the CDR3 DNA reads TGTGCCTGGAGCGCTGCCTACGAGCAGTACTTC.

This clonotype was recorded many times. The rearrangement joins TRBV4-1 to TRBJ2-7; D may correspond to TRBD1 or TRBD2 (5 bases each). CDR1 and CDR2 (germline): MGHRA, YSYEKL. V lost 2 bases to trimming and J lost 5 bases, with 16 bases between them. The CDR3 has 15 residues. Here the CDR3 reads CASSQILTGRNEQYF. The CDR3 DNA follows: TGCGCCAGCAGCCAAATTCTCACGGGACGCAACGAGCAGTACTTC.

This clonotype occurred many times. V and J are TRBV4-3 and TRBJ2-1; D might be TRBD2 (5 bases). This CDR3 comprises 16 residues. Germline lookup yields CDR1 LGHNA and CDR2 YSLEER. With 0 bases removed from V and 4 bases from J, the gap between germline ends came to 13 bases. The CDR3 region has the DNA TGCGCCAGCAGCCAAGAAGTCGGGATGGCATACAATGAGCAGTTCTTC. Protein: CASSQEVGMAYNEQFF.

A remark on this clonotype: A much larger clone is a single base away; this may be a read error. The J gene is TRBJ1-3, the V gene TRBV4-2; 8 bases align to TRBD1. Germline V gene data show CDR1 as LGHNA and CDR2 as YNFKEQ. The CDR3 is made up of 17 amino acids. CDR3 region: CASSQEWGQASGTTIYF. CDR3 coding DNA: TGTGCCAGCAGCCAAGAGTGGGGACAGGCCTCTGGAACCACCATATATTTT.

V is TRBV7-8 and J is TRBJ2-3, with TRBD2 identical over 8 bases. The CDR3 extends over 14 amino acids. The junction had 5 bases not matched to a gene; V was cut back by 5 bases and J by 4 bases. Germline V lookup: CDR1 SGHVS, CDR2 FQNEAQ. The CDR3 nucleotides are TGTGCCAGCAGCACGGGAGGGGATGCAGATACGCAGTATTTT. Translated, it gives CASSTGGDADTQYF.

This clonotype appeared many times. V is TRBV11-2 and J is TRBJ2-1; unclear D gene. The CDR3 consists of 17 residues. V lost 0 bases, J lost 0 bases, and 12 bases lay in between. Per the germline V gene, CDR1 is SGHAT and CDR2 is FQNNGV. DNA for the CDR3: TGTGCCAGCAGCTTAGAGTTGGGATTTAGCTCCTACAATGAGCAGTTCTTC. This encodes CASSLELGFSSYNEQFF. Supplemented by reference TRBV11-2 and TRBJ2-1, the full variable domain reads EAGVAQSPRYKIIEKRQSVAFWCNPISGHATLYWYQQILGQGPKLLIQFQNNGVVDDSQLPKDRFSAERLKGVDSTLKIQPAKLEDSAVYLCASSLELGFSSYNEQFFGPGTRLTVL.

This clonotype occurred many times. The CDR3 DNA sequence: TGTGCCAGCAGCCAAGGGCAGGGGGATTCACCCCTCCACTTT. It translates to CASSQGQGDSPLHF. The chain employs TRBV4-2 and TRBJ1-6, with 7 bases identical to TRBD1. This CDR3 is built from 14 residues. Germline lookup yields CDR1 LGHNA and CDR2 YNFKEQ. The ends lost 1 base at V and 8 bases at J; junction bases unmatched: 2.

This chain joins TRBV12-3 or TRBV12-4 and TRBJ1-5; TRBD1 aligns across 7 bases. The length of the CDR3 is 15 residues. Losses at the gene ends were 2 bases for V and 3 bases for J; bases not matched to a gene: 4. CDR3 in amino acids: CASSLYRGVNQPQHF. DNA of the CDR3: TGTGCCAGCAGTTTATACAGGGGAGTCAATCAGCCCCAGCATTTT.

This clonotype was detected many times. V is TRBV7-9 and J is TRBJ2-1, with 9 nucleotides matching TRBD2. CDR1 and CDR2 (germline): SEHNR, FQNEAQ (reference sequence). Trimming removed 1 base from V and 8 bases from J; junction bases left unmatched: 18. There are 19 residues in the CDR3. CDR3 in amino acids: CASSLEALSRGRAGYEQFF. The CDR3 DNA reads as TGTGCCAGCAGCTTAGAGGCCCTCTCTCGCGGGAGGGCCGGCTATGAGCAGTTCTTC. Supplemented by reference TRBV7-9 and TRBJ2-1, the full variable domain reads DTGVSQNPRHKITKRGQNVTFRCDPISEHNRLYWYRQTLGQGPEFLTYFQNEAQLEKSRLLSDRFSAERPKGSFSTLEIQRTEQGDSAMYLCASSLEALSRGRAGYEQFFGPGTRLTVL.

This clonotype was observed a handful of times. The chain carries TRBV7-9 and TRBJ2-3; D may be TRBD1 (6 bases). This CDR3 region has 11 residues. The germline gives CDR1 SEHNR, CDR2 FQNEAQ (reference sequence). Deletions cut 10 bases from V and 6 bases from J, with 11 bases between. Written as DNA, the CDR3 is TGTGCCACTACAGGGTGGGATACGCAGTATTTT. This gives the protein CATTGWDTQYF.

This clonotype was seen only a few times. CDR3 nucleotide sequence: TGTGCCAGCAGCCCAGGGGAGGGGGAGACCCAGTACTTC. This sequence encodes CASSPGEGETQYF. The rearrangement uses TRBV9 and TRBJ2-5; a possible D gene is TRBD2 (7 bases). The V end was cut by 4 bases, the J end by 5 bases, with 12 bases between. Germline V gene lookup returns CDR1 SGDLS and CDR2 YYNGEE. The length of the CDR3 is 13 residues.

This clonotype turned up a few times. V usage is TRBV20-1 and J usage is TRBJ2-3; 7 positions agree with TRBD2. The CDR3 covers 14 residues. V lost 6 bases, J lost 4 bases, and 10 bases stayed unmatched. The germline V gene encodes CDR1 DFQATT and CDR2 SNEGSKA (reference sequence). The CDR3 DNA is TGCAGTGCCAGCCGGGACTATCTTCCAGATACGCAGTATTTT. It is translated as CSASRDYLPDTQYF.

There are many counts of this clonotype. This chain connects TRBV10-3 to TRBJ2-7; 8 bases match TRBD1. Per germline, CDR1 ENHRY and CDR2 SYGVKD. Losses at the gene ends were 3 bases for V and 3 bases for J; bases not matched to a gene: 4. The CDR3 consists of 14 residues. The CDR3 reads CAISEFTGGYEQYF. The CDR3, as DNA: TGTGCCATCAGTGAATTTACAGGGGGCTACGAGCAGTACTTC.

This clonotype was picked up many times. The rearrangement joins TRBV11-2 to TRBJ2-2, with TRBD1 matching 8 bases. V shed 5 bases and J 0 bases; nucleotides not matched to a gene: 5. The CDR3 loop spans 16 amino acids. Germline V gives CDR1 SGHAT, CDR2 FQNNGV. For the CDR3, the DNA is TGTGCCAGCAGCACGTGGACAGGGACGAACACCGGGGAGCTGTTTTTT. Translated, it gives CASSTWTGTNTGELFF.

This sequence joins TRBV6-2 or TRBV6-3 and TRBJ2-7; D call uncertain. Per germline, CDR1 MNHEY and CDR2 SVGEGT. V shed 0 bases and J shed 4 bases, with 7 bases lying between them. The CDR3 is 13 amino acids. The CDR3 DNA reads TGTGCCAGCAGTTACTCTTCCCGATACGAGCAGTACTTC. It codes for CASSYSSRYEQYF.

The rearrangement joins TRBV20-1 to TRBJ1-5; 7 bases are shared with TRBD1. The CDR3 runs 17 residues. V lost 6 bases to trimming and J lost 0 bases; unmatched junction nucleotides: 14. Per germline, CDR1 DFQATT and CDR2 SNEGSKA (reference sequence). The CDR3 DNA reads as TGCAGTGCCCACAGGGGATTTGCCTCTTATAGCAATCAGCCCCAGCATTTT. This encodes CSAHRGFASYSNQPQHF.

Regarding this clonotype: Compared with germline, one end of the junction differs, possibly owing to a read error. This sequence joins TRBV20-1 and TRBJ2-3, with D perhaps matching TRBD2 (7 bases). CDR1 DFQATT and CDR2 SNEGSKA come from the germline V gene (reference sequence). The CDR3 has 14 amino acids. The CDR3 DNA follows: TGCAGTGCCAGCGGGGCTATGGGGGCAGATGCGCAGTATTTT. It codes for CSASGAMGADAQYF.

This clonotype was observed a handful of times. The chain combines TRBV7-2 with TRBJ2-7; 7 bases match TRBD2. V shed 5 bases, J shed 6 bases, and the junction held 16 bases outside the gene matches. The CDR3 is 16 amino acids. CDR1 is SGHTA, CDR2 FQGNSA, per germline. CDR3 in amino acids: CASSRFPGQGGVEQYF. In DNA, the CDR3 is TGTGCCAGCAGCCGATTCCCAGGGCAGGGAGGGGTCGAGCAGTACTTC. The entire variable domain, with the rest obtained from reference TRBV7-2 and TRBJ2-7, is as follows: GAGVSQSPSNKVTEKGKDVELRCDPISGHTALYWYRQSLGQGLEFLIYFQGNSAPDKSGLPSDRFSAERTGGSVSTLTIQRTQQEDSAVYLCASSRFPGQGGVEQYFGPGTRLTVT.

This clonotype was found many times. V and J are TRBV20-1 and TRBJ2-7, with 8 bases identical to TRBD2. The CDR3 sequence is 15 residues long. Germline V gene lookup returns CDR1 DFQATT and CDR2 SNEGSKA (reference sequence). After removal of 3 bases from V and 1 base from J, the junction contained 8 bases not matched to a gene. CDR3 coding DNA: TGCAGTGCTAGTGACTACGGGAGGGATTCCTACGAGCAGTACTTC. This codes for CSASDYGRDSYEQYF.

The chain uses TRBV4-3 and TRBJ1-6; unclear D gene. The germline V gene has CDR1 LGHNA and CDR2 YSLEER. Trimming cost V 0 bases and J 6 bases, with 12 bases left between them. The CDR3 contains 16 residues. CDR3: CASSQDIGRVNSPLHF. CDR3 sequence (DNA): TGCGCCAGCAGCCAAGATATCGGTAGGGTTAATTCACCCCTCCACTTT.

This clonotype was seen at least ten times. CDR3 residues: CASSFAGGNIQYF. The DNA of the CDR3 is TGTGCCAGCAGTTTTGCGGGAGGAAACATTCAGTACTTC. The chain links TRBV6-2 or TRBV6-3 to TRBJ2-4, with 8 bases lining up with TRBD2. The germline V gene has CDR1 MNHEY and CDR2 SVGEGT. The CDR3 loop spans 13 amino acids. V shed 4 bases, J shed 6 bases, and the junction held 2 bases outside the gene matches.

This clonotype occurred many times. CDR3 region: CASSLNGAVSNQPQHF. CDR3 DNA sequence: TGTGCCAGCAGCTTAAACGGCGCTGTTAGCAATCAGCCCCAGCATTTT. This chain connects TRBV5-5 to TRBJ1-5, with D hard to call. This CDR3 region has 16 residues. Germline V lookup: CDR1 SGHKS, CDR2 YYEKEE (reference sequence). Trimming left V 2 bases short and J 0 bases short, with 12 bases between.

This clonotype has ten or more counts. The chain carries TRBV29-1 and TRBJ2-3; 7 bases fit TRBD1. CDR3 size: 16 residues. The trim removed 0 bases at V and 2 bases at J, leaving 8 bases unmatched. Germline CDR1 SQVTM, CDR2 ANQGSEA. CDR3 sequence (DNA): TGCAGCGTTGAAGACCTGGCCAGGGGGATCACAGATACGCAGTATTTT. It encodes CSVEDLARGITDTQYF.